This TCR beta chain was captured in a study of T-cell reconstitution after alpha-beta-depleted transplantation in children (dated by TCRdb to the mid-2010s). At the level of the whole study: The study quantitatively tracked T-cell immune reconstitution after TCRalphabeta/CD19-depleted allogeneic hematopoietic cell transplantation in children using TCR repertoire profiling.

The CDR3 sequence holds 14 residues, the cysteine and phenylalanine included. The entry retains the CDR3 DNA only, 42 bases that are in frame from base 1. V loses 2 bases at its end and J loses 8 bases; junction bases beyond the gene matches: 4. The germline V gene (reference sequence) gives CDR1 as DFQATT and CDR2 as SNEGSKA. Receptor amplification or capture employed PCR. TCRdb records Illumina HiSeq 2500 as the sequencer. Molecular barcoding was employed in the preparation of TCR libraries, with unique molecular identifiers being used to normalize TCRbeta repertoire quantification. The public reads were run again by TCRdb, first through fastp at Q25 and then through MiXCR, and only productive beta chains were kept. Each CDR3 protein appears once, grouped with its most common genes and DNA. Recorded for this sample are about 500,000 distinct CDR3 sequences; 30% to 35% of them occurred a single time. The ten largest clones capture around 2.4% of the sample.

This clonotype showed up just a few times. Its target antigen remains unknown. Base qualities were left out, and no much larger clone turns up one base away. This specimen consisted of PBMCs from the stem cell graft donor, obtained from the stem cell graft. The source is a human donor who donated a stem cell graft to a child with aplastic anemia. The chain is made from TRBV20-1 and TRBJ1-6, and 9 bases in between align with TRBD1. Read as DNA, the sequence is TGCAGTGCTAGATGGGGACAGGGCCATTCACCCCTCCACTTT. Protein translation: CSARWGQGHSPLHF.